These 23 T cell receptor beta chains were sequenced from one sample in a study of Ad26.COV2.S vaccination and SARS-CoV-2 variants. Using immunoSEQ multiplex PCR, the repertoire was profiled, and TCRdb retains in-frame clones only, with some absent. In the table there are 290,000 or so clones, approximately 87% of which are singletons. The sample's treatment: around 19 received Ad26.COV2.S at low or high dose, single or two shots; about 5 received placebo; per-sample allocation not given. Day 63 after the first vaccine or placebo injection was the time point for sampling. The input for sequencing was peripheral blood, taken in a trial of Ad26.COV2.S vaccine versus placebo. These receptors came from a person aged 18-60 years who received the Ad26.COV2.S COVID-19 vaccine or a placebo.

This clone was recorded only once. Here the CDR3 DNA reads TGTGCCACCAAAACAGGGAGAACCGGGGAGCTGTTTTTT. As protein: CATKTGRTGELFF. The V and J genes are TRBV15 and TRBJ2-2; D perhaps matches TRBD1 (6 bases). The V gene's germline CDR1 is LNHNV and CDR2 YYDKDF (reference sequence). Trimming cost V 7 bases and J 5 bases, with 11 bases left between them. CDR3 length: 13 residues.

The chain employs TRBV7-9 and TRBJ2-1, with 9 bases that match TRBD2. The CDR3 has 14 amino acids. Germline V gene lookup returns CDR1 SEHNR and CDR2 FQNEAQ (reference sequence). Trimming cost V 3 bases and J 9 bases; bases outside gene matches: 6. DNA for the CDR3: TGTGCCAGCAGCTTTAGCGGGGGCCCCGGTGAGCAGTTCTTC. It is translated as CASSFSGGPGEQFF.

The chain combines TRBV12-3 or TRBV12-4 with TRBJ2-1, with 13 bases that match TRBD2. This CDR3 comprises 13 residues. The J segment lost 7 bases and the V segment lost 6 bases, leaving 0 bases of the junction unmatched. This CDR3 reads CASRLAGGNEQFF. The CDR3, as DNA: TGTGCCAGCAGACTAGCGGGGGGGAATGAGCAGTTCTTC.

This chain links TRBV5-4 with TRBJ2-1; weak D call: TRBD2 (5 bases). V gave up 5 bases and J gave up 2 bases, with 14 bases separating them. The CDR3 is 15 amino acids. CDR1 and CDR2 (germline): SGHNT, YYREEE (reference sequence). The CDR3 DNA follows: TGTGCCAGCAGGCTGGAATCGGGGACCTACAATGAGCAGTTCTTC. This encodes CASRLESGTYNEQFF.

CDR3 residues: CASSVGPPQGVVRYF. The CDR3 DNA is TGTGCCAGCAGCGTAGGCCCCCCTCAGGGGGTAGTGAGGTATTTT. V gene TRBV9 combines with J gene TRBJ2-3, with 7 bases matching TRBD1. CDR1 SGDLS and CDR2 YYNGEE come from the germline V gene. The ends lost 0 bases at V and 14 bases at J; junction bases unmatched: 15. CDR3 size: 15 residues. The variable domain in full, with the rest retrieved from reference TRBV9 and TRBJ2-3, is DSGVTQTPKHLITATGQRVTLRCSPRSGDLSVYWYQQSLDQGLQFLIQYYNGEERAKGNILERFSAQQFPDLHSELNLSSLELGDSALYFCASSVGPPQGVVRYFGPGTRLTVL.

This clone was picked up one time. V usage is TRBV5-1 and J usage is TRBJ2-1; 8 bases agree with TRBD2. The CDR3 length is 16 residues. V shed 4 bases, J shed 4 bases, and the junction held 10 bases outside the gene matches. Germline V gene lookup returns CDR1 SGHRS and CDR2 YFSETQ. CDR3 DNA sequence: TGCGCCAGCAGCGCCGATCTAGCGGGTGGTTACAATGAGCAGTTCTTC. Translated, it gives CASSADLAGGYNEQFF.

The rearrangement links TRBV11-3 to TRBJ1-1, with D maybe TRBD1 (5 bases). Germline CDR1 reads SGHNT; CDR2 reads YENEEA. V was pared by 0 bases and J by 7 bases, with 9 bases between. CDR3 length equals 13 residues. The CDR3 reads CASSLDIQGEAFF. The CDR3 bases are TGTGCCAGCAGCTTAGATATCCAGGGTGAAGCTTTCTTT. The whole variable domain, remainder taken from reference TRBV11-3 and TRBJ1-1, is EAGVVQSPRYKIIEKKQPVAFWCNPISGHNTLYWYLQNLGQGPELLIRYENEEAVDDSQLPKDRFSAERLKGVDSTLKIQPAELGDSAVYLCASSLDIQGEAFFGQGTRLTVV.

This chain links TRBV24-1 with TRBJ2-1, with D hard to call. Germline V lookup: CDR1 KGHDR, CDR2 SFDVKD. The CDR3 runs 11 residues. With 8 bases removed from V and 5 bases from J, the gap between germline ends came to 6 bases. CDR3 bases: TGTGCCACCATTAGCCACAATGAGCAGTTCTTC. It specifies CATISHNEQFF.

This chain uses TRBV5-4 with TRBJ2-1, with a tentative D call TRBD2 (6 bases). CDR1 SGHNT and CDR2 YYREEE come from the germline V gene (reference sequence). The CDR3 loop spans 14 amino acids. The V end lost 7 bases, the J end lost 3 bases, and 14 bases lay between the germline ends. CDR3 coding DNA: TGTGCCAGCTCCTCCCGACTAGACTACAATGAGCAGTTCTTC. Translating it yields CASSSRLDYNEQFF.

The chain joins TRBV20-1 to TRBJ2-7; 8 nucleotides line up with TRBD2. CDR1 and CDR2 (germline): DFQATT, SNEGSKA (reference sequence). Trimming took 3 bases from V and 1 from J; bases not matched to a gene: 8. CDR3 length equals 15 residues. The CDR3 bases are TGCAGTGCTAGTAGGGTCCTAGCGGGTTCCTACGAGCAGTACTTC. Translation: CSASRVLAGSYEQYF.

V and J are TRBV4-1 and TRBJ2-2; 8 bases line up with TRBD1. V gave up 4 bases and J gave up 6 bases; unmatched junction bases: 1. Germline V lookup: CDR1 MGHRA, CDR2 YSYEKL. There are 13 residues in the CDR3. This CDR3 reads CASSPQGAGELFF. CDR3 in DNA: TGCGCCAGCAGCCCACAGGGGGCCGGGGAGCTGTTTTTT.

The CDR3 is CASSPTQNMNTEAFF. CDR3 DNA: TGTGCCAGCTCACCAACACAAAACATGAACACTGAAGCTTTCTTT. This chain links TRBV18 with TRBJ1-1; D unclear. This CDR3 is 15 amino acids long. Germline assignment: CDR1 KGHSH and CDR2 LQKENI. Trimming pared 2 bases from V and 0 bases from J, leaving 10 bases between.

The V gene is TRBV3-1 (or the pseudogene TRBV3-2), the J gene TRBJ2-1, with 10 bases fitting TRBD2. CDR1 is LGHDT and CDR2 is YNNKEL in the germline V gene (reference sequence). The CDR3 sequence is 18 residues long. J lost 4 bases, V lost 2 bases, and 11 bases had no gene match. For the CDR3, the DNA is TGTGCCAGCAGCCAAAAATGGATGGGACTAGCGAATTACAATGAGCAGTTCTTC. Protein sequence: CASSQKWMGLANYNEQFF.

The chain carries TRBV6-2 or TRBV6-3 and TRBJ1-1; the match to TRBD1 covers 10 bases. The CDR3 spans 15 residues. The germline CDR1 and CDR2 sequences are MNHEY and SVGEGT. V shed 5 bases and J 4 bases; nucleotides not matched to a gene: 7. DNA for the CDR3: TGTGCCAGCAGTGACCTGACAGGGGGCACCACTGAAGCTTTCTTT. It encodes CASSDLTGGTTEAFF.

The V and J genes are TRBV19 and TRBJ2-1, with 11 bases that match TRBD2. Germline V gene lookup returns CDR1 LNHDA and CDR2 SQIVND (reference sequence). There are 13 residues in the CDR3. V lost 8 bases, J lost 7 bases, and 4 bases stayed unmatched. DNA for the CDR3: TGTGCCAGTGCGGCTAGCGGGGGGAATGAGCAGTTCTTC. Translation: CASAASGGNEQFF.

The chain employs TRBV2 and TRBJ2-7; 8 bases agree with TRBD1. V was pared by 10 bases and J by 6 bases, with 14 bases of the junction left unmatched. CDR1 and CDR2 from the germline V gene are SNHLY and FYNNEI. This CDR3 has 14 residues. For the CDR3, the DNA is TGTGCCACTGCCGGCAGGGGGCGCTCCCTCGAGCAGTACTTC. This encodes CATAGRGRSLEQYF.

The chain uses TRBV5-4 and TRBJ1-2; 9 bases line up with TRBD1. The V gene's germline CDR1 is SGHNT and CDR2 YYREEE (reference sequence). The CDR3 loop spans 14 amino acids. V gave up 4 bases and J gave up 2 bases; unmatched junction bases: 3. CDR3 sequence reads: CASSQGQGNYGYTF. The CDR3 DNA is TGTGCCAGCAGCCAGGGACAGGGAAACTATGGCTACACCTTC.

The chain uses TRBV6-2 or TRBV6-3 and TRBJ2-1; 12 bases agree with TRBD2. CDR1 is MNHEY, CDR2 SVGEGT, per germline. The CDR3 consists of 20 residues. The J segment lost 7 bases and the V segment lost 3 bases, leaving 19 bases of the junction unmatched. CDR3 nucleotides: TGTGCCAGCAGTTATCGCCTAGCGGGAGGGTCCTCGAATAAAGGGAATGAGCAGTTCTTC. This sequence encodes CASSYRLAGGSSNKGNEQFF.

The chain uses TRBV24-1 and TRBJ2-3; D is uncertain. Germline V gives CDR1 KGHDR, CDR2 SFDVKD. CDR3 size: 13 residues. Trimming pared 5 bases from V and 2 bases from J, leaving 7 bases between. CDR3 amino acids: CATSGTDTDTQYF. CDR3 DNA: TGTGCCACCAGTGGCACAGACACAGATACGCAGTATTTT.

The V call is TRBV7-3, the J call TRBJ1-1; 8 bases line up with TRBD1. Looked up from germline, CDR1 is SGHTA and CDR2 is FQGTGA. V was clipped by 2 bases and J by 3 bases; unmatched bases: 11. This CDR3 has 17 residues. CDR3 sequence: CASSLWVWTGFYTEAFF. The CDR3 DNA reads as TGTGCCAGCAGCTTATGGGTTTGGACAGGGTTTTACACTGAAGCTTTCTTT.

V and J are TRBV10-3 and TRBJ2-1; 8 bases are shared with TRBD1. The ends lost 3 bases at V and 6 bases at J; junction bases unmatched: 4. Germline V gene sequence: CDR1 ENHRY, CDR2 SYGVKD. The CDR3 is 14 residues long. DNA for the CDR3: TGTGCCATCAGTGATAACAGGGGGGCCAATGAGCAGTTCTTC. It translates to CAISDNRGANEQFF.

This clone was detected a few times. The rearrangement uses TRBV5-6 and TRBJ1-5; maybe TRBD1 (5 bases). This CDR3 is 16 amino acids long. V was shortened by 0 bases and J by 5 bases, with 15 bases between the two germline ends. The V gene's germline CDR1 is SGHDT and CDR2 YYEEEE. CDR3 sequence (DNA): TGTGCCAGCAGCTTGGTAGGGGAGGGGAGATATCAGCCCCAGCATTTT. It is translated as CASSLVGEGRYQPQHF.

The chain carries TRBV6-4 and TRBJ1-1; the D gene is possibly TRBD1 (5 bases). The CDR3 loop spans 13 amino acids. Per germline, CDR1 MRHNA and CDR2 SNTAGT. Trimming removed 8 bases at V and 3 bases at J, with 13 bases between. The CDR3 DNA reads TGTGCCAGCCGAGGGAGAGGGGACACTGAAGCTTTCTTT. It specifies CASRGRGDTEAFF.